This TCR beta chain was documented in a study of T-cell reconstitution after alpha-beta-depleted transplantation in children. The study's findings and limits: About two months after transplant, alpha-beta T cells reportedly came from several hundred expanded graft clones. At one year after transplant, newly produced T cells mostly accounted for T-cell counts and diversity. Recipient T cells and thymic progenitors that survived were the source of the high TCRbeta diversity seen at day 60 in some patients.

On this clonotype itself: No antigen is known for it.

Per the germline V gene, CDR1 is SGDLS and CDR2 is YYNGEE. V lost 3 bases and J 3 bases, leaving 19 bases between the germline ends. The CDR3 has 16 amino acids. Unique molecular identifiers were used to barcode this TCRbeta library. In TCRdb, the PCR reads were re-called with MiXCR into one record per CDR3 protein. The data contain hundreds of thousands of distinct CDR3 sequences, 10% to 15% of them seen just once; the ten biggest clones take up 2% to 2.5%. Sequenced here: PBMCs, mostly from graft donor cells, sampled 360 days after TCRalphabeta/CD19-depleted stem cell transplant. The chain joins TRBV9 to TRBJ2-7; tentatively, D is TRBD1 (6 bases). The receptor's source is a male patient aged 10 to 17 who had a stem cell transplant for acute myeloid leukemia, so the T cells may come from the graft donor. The CDR3 region is CASSGETGIGYYEQYF. The CDR3 region has the DNA TGTGCCAGCAGCGGAGAAACAGGGATCGGGTACTACGAGCAGTACTTC.